The 20 T cell receptor beta chains below were found in one sample sequenced in a study of T cells after yellow fever vaccination. TCRdb re-analysed the 5' RACE reads in MiXCR, keeping a single row per CDR3 protein. The sample yields about 300,000 distinct CDR3 sequences, around 7% seen once. The sequencing used PBMCs, collected approximately 47 days after the first yellow fever vaccination. These receptors originate from a man between 18 and 29 years old who received the YFV17D yellow fever vaccine.

This clonotype was picked up a small number of times. The J gene is TRBJ2-5, the V gene TRBV7-2; D is possibly TRBD2 (5 bases). The CDR3 consists of 13 residues. V lost 6 bases and J lost 5, with 13 bases in between. From germline, CDR1 is SGHTA and CDR2 FQGNSA. CDR3 protein: CASRLEVVETQYF. The CDR3 coding sequence is TGTGCCAGCAGGTTGGAGGTCGTGGAGACCCAGTACTTC.

This clonotype has at least ten counts. The chain couples TRBV29-1 to TRBJ2-5; D not certain. V gave up 4 bases and J gave up 1 base, with 10 bases separating them. Germline assignment: CDR1 SQVTM and CDR2 ANQGSEA. This CDR3 is built from 13 residues. The DNA of the CDR3 is TGCAGCGTTGGTCGTCCCGTCCAAGAGACCCAGTACTTC. It yields the protein CSVGRPVQETQYF.

This clonotype was found many times. The chain joins TRBV12-3 or TRBV12-4 to TRBJ1-1; 9 positions match TRBD1. CDR3 length: 13 amino acids. Unmatched junction bases numbered 4, after V lost 7 bases and J lost 4 bases. CDR3 sequence: CASTMTGGTEAFF. CDR3 sequence (DNA): TGTGCCAGCACCATGACAGGGGGCACTGAAGCTTTCTTT.

Concerning this clonotype itself: With a much larger clone just one base away, this may be a read error. V is TRBV6-2 or TRBV6-3 and J is TRBJ2-2, with D unresolved. This CDR3 is 12 amino acids long. The germline V gene has CDR1 MNHEY and CDR2 SVGEGT. This CDR3 reads CASSWNAGELFF. CDR3 coding DNA: TGTGCCAGCAGTTGGAACGCCGGGGAGCTGTTTTTT.

The rearrangement links TRBV4-1 to TRBJ2-7; D not certain. V dropped 4 bases and J dropped 0 bases, with 13 bases sitting between them. This CDR3 has 15 amino acids. Germline V CDR1 and CDR2: MGHRA, YSYEKL. The CDR3 coding sequence is TGCGCCAGCAGCCTTTCCGCAGATAACTCCTACGAGCAGTACGTC. This gives the protein CASSLSADNSYEQYV.

This clonotype occurred a few times. The rearrangement uses TRBV4-3 and TRBJ1-5, with D unclear. Germline CDR1 is LGHNA and CDR2 is YSLEER. With 4 bases removed from V and 7 bases from J, the gap between germline ends came to 11 bases. The CDR3 has 13 residues. Here the CDR3 DNA reads TGCGCCAGCAGCCGCGGACTCTACCAGCCCCAGCATTTT. Protein product: CASSRGLYQPQHF.

The chain employs TRBV5-1 and TRBJ2-7; the D gene is possibly TRBD1 (6 bases). The germline V gene encodes CDR1 SGHRS and CDR2 YFSETQ. The ends were cut back, 4 bases at V and 1 base at J, with 12 bases in the middle. The CDR3 length is 14 residues. Here the CDR3 reads CASSQSGTSYEQYF. CDR3 in DNA: TGCGCCAGCAGCCAGTCCGGGACATCCTACGAGCAGTACTTC.

This clonotype was counted between two and nine times. The rearrangement uses TRBV7-2 and TRBJ1-1; 7 bases are shared with TRBD1. The CDR3 runs 15 residues. With V trimmed by 5 bases and J by 2 bases, 8 bases remained unmatched. Germline values: CDR1 SGHTA, CDR2 FQGNSA. The CDR3 DNA sequence: TGTGCCAGCAGCGCGGACAGGCCCCCCAACACTGAAGCTTTCTTT. This encodes CASSADRPPNTEAFF.

There are a few counts of this clonotype. V usage is TRBV27 and J usage is TRBJ2-5, with 9 positions matching TRBD1. This CDR3 has 15 residues. Germline V lookup: CDR1 MNHEY, CDR2 SMNVEV (reference sequence). V shed 5 bases, J shed 5 bases, and the junction held 9 bases outside the gene matches. The CDR3 DNA reads as TGTGCCAGCAGTACTTTCGACAGGGGGACTGAGACCCAGTACTTC. This sequence encodes CASSTFDRGTETQYF.

The chain employs TRBV5-1 and TRBJ1-3; possible D gene TRBD1, 6 bases. Per the germline V gene, CDR1 is SGHRS and CDR2 is YFSETQ. The CDR3 is made up of 14 amino acids. Trimming stripped 4 bases from V and 0 bases from J, with 8 bases between. The CDR3 coding sequence is TGCGCCAGCAGCCCGGGGGCCTCTGGAAACACCATATATTTT. Translation gives CASSPGASGNTIYF.

There are many counts of this clonotype. The chain combines TRBV5-1 with TRBJ2-3, with 12 bases fitting TRBD2. Trimming took 4 bases from V and 2 from J; bases not matched to a gene: 5. The CDR3 covers 16 residues. Looked up from germline, CDR1 is SGHRS and CDR2 is YFSETQ. The CDR3 region has the DNA TGCGCCAGCAGCCTTGGGACTAGCGGGTCCACAGATACGCAGTATTTT. This sequence encodes CASSLGTSGSTDTQYF.

The chain couples TRBV20-1 to TRBJ2-7; no clear D gene. The CDR3 sequence is 13 residues long. V gave up 3 bases and J gave up 0 bases, with 9 bases separating them. Germline assignment: CDR1 DFQATT and CDR2 SNEGSKA (reference sequence). The CDR3 region is CSASLGPSYEQYF. The CDR3 region has the DNA TGCAGTGCTAGCCTAGGTCCCTCCTACGAGCAGTACTTC.

There are a few counts of this clonotype. The rearrangement joins TRBV4-2 to TRBJ1-2; D is unresolved. Trimming left V 0 bases short and J 8 bases short, with 10 bases between. Germline-derived CDR1 and CDR2 are LGHNA and YNFKEQ. The CDR3 runs 13 residues. CDR3 nucleotide sequence: TGTGCCAGCAGCCAAGATAACCAGCACGGCTACACCTTC. Protein product: CASSQDNQHGYTF.

This clonotype was seen more than once but under ten times. The V gene is TRBV11-2, the J gene TRBJ2-1; D is unclear. Trimming took 3 bases from V and 8 from J, leaving 11 bases between them. The germline gives CDR1 SGHAT, CDR2 FQNNGV. The CDR3 consists of 13 residues. CDR3 sequence reads: CASSFWISDEQFF. The CDR3 bases are TGTGCCAGCAGCTTCTGGATATCCGATGAGCAGTTCTTC.

The sample holds many counts of this clonotype. The rearrangement joins TRBV7-6 to TRBJ2-1; 7 bases match TRBD2. Germline CDR1 reads SGHVS; CDR2 reads FNYEAQ. The CDR3 has 15 residues. Unmatched junction bases numbered 7, after V lost 2 bases and J lost 6 bases. CDR3 bases: TGTGCCAGCAGCTTATCCCCTAGCGGTCGCAATGAGCAGTTCTTC. It specifies CASSLSPSGRNEQFF.

This clonotype was found a few times. This chain connects TRBV18 to TRBJ2-7, with D tentatively TRBD1 (6 bases). The CDR3 consists of 14 residues. The germline V and J ends were trimmed by 2 bases and 3 bases, with 11 bases remaining between them. Germline CDR1 KGHSH, CDR2 LQKENI. The CDR3 is CASSPGGAGYEQYF. DNA for the CDR3: TGTGCCAGCTCACCAGGGGGCGCAGGCTACGAGCAGTACTTC.

This clonotype was counted between two and nine times. The chain uses TRBV5-4 and TRBJ1-6; the match to TRBD1 covers 12 bases. Germline-derived CDR1 and CDR2 are SGHNT and YYREEE (reference sequence). With 4 bases clipped from V and 9 bases from J, the junction kept 5 bases outside the gene matches. CDR3 length: 15 amino acids. Written as DNA, the CDR3 is TGTGCCAGCAGCCCGGGACAGGGGGCGCGTTCACCCCTCCACTTT. Amino acids: CASSPGQGARSPLHF.

V is TRBV29-1 and J is TRBJ1-1; no definite D call. Germline CDR1 SQVTM, CDR2 ANQGSEA. With 7 bases removed from V and 0 bases from J, the gap between germline ends came to 12 bases. The CDR3 is 13 residues long. CDR3 sequence (DNA): TGCAGCGGGCAGGCGGAATTGAACACTGAAGCTTTCTTT. This gives the protein CSGQAELNTEAFF.

This rearrangement joins TRBV4-3 to TRBJ2-5, with D hard to call. CDR1 LGHNA and CDR2 YSLEER come from the germline V gene. V was shortened by 0 bases and J by 4 bases, with 6 bases between the two germline ends. The CDR3 totals 13 residues. The CDR3 sequence: CASSQDRRETQYF. The CDR3, as DNA: TGCGCCAGCAGCCAAGACAGACGAGAGACCCAGTACTTC.

This clonotype has just a few counts. The chain joins TRBV3-1 to TRBJ2-7, with D hard to call. There are 15 residues in the CDR3. Between the trimmed V and J ends, which lost 3 bases and 2 bases, there was a span of 14 bases. The V gene's germline CDR1 is LGHDT and CDR2 YNNKEL (reference sequence). The CDR3 DNA is TGTGCCAGCAGCCATCCAACGTTGGGAACCTACGAGCAGTACTTC. Translation gives CASSHPTLGTYEQYF.